The present T cell receptor (beta chain) was sequenced within a study of CD8 T cells in ankylosing spondylitis. Study findings and constraints: Made up of about eight highly homologous variants, a TCR beta motif appeared characteristic of ankylosing spondylitis blood. Researchers reportedly found disease-linked clones significantly enriched in matched ankylosing spondylitis synovial fluid. A CD8+ phenotype characterized the disease-linked clones, which were relatively rare in peripheral blood. A number of the motif variants had already been described in reactive arthritis synovial fluid and blood.

There are a few counts of this clonotype. The antigen remains unidentified. The CDR3 has 13 amino acids. Deletions cut 5 bases from V and 2 bases from J, with 7 bases between. With molecular barcodes, quantitative 5'-RACE was used to make the TCR beta libraries. Using its own MiXCR run on the 5' RACE reads, TCRdb lists one record per CDR3 protein. The sample yields some 800,000 distinct CDR3 sequences, approximately 12% seen once. This sequence originates from a male donor with ankylosing spondylitis. The V gene is TRBV12-3 or TRBV12-4, the J gene TRBJ1-3; D remains ambiguous. Material for sequencing was blood, either unsorted or a sorted T cell fraction (not recorded which). The CDR3 DNA sequence: TGTGCCAGCAGTGGCATAACTGGAAACACCATATATTTT. As protein: CASSGITGNTIYF.